This TCR beta chain is from a study of T cell responses to AZD1222 COVID-19 vaccine. Overall study findings and caveats: Females made up more of the donors, who were largely white British, and clonal diversity may have come out too low. The reported proportion of spike-specific TCRs targeting unmutated variant regions was nearly half. Repertoire collection took place solely once the T cell response had peaked. Spike-specific TCR depth and breadth grew after two AZD1222 doses.

CDR1 DFQATT and CDR2 SNEGSKA come from the germline V gene (reference sequence). There are 13 residues in the CDR3. After removal of 3 bases from V and 6 bases from J, the junction contained 6 bases not matched to a gene. Clones were sequenced by immunoSEQ multiplex PCR, and TCRdb holds only the in-frame ones, with some missing. Of under 95,000 clones in the sample, around 90% were seen once. A remark on this clone: Its antigen is not identified.

The starting material was peripheral blood, obtained 28 days after the second AZD1222 dose. The receptor was isolated from an adult who received the AZD1222 COVID-19 vaccine. The chain carries TRBV20-1 and TRBJ2-7, with 9 bases aligning to TRBD2. CDR3 region: CSASAGGPFEQYF. The CDR3 DNA follows: TGCAGTGCTAGTGCGGGGGGGCCTTTCGAGCAGTACTTC.